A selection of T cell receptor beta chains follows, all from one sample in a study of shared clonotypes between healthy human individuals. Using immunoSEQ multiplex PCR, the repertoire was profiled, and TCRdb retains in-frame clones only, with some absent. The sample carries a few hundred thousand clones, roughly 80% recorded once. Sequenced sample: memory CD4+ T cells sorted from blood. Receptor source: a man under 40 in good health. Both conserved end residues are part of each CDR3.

CDR3: CSAIPTSNEQFF
V: TRBV29-1

CDR3: CASSQGGFNYGYTF
V: TRBV4-3

CDR3: CASSLGRNYGYTF
V: TRBV27

CDR3: CASSRGTKQGNSPLHF
V: TRBV5-4

CDR3: CASSSTGDDQPQHF
V: TRBV5-5

CDR3: CASSSTGAPGETQYF
V: TRBV11-1

CDR3: CASGLVPLGTSGRAATGELFF
V: TRBV12-5

CDR3: CASSLPGAPLNTEAFF
V: TRBV4-1

CDR3: CASSDTRTNTEAFF
V: TRBV10-1

CDR3: CATTGLRYEQCF
V: TRBV10-3

CDR3: CAWSVRRGGNEKLFF
V: TRBV30

CDR3: CATSRDLSRQGANEQFF
V: TRBV15

CDR3: CASSIGRDETQYF
V: TRBV19

CDR3: CASSPRGQETQYF
V: TRBV9

CDR3: CASSSPGTAYEQYF
V: TRBV7-8

CDR3: CASRVGTTLAETQYF
V: TRBV6-1

CDR3: CASSSADEGGEQFF
V: TRBV10-2

CDR3: CASSITGVPMEQYF
V: TRBV19

CDR3: CASSLDHYEQYF
V: TRBV7-2

CDR3: CASSPGGTNYGYTF
V: TRBV28

CDR3: CASSSKFAGADYNEQFF
V: TRBV5-5

CDR3: CASSIVGGNTEAFF
V: TRBV19

CDR3: CASSLVASGSTDTQYF
V: TRBV5-1

CDR3: CAQPLPQHF
V: TRBV7-5

CDR3: CATSLVGAGNSGNQPQHF
V: TRBV15

CDR3: CASSLQGGPYEQYF
V: TRBV11-2

CDR3: CAWSGNSGGAGEKLFF
V: TRBV30

CDR3: CASSSGTSGYNEQFF
V: TRBV5-4

CDR3: CASSTRHSPGQGYEQYF
V: TRBV11-3

CDR3: CASSYGVEERREAQYF
V: TRBV6-5

CDR3: CASSFPGAIYGYTF
V: TRBV28

CDR3: CASSLAGTTNEQFF
V: TRBV7-9

CDR3: CASSEDRTKGNQPQHF
V: TRBV6-1

CDR3: CASRQGAVSGANVLTF
V: TRBV19

CDR3: CASGASQETQYF
V: TRBV2

CDR3: CASSLVGDREETQYF
V: TRBV5-6

CDR3: CASSFRVGRTDTQYF
V: TRBV6-5

CDR3: CASSLGLSTGELFF
V: TRBV5-1

CDR3: CAWSWVVEAEQYF
V: TRBV30

CDR3: CASSLPPGGGGAGYGYTF
V: TRBV28

CDR3: CASSSSSGTSTDTQYF
V: TRBV28

CDR3: CASSQWGANVLTF
V: TRBV6-5

CDR3: CASTRTLAGVSNEQFF
V: TRBV5-1

CDR3: CASSLGLAGGLEQFF
V: TRBV11-2

CDR3: CASSLDGRPNTEAFF
V: TRBV5-1

CDR3: CATSRDVLGTDTQYF
V: TRBV15

CDR3: CASRPTGTNTEAFF
V: TRBV19

CDR3: CASSLDGRSNQPQHF
V: TRBV5-4

CDR3: CASSYRGNGKNIQYF
V: TRBV6-5

CDR3: CASSGSARAGEQFF
V: TRBV7-6

CDR3: CAWGGQEGEETQYF
V: TRBV30

CDR3: CASSFRGIGLAGANYEQYF
V: TRBV7-2

CDR3: CASSPDRETYNEQFF
V: TRBV6-5

CDR3: CASSLRPDYEQYF
V: TRBV7-3

CDR3: CASSVSSQWSEQFF
V: TRBV9

CDR3: CASSIRDRDYNEQFF
V: TRBV11-2

CDR3: CASEDDDSQETQYF
V: TRBV28

CDR3: CASSQVFGLAVDSLYNEQFF
V: TRBV14

CDR3: CATSRGFLAQETQYF
V: TRBV15